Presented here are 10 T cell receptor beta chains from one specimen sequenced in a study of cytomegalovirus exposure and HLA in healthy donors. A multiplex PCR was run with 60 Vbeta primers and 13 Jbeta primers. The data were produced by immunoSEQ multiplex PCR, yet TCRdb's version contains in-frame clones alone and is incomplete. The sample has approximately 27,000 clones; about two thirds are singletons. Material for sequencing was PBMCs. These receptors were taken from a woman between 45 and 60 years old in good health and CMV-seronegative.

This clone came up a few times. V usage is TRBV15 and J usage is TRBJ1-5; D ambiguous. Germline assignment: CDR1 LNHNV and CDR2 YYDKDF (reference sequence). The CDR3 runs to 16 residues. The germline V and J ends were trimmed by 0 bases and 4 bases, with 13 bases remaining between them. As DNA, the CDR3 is TGTGCCACCAGCAGAGATCGTCAGCGCCGTAATCAGCCCCAGCATTTT. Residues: CATSRDRQRRNQPQHF.

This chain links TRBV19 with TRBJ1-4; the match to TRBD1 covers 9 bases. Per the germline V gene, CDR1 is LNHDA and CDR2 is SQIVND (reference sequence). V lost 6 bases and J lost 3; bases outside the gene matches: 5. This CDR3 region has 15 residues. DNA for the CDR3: TGTGCCAGTAGGCCTACAGGGGGCCCTAATGAAAAACTGTTTTTT. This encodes CASRPTGGPNEKLFF.

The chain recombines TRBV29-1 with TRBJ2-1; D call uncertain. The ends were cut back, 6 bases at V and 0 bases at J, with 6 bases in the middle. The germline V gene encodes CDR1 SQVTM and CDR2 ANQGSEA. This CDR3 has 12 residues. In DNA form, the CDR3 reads TGCAGCGTGGTACACTCCTACAATGAGCAGTTCTTC. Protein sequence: CSVVHSYNEQFF.

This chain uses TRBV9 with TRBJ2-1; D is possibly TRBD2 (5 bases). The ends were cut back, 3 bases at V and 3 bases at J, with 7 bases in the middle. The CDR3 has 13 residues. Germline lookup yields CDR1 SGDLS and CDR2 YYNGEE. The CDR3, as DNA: TGTGCCAGCAGCGCGACTAACTACAATGAGCAGTTCTTC. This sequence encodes CASSATNYNEQFF. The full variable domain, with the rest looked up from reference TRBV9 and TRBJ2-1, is DSGVTQTPKHLITATGQRVTLRCSPRSGDLSVYWYQQSLDQGLQFLIQYYNGEERAKGNILERFSAQQFPDLHSELNLSSLELGDSALYFCASSATNYNEQFFGPGTRLTVL.

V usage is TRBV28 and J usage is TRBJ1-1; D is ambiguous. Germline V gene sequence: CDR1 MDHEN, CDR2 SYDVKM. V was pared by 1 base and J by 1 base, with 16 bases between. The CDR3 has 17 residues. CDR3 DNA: TGTGCCAGCAGTTTATCGTTGGTTGAAGGGAGGAACACTGAAGCTTTCTTT. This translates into CASSLSLVEGRNTEAFF.

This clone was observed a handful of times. For the CDR3, the DNA is TGCAGCGCGGACAGGGGATCTGAAGCTTTCTTT. Translated: CSADRGSEAFF. The chain carries TRBV29-1 and TRBJ1-1; TRBD1 aligns across 9 bases. This CDR3 region has 11 residues. The V gene's germline CDR1 is SQVTM and CDR2 ANQGSEA. V was clipped by 7 bases and J by 6 bases; unmatched bases: 3.

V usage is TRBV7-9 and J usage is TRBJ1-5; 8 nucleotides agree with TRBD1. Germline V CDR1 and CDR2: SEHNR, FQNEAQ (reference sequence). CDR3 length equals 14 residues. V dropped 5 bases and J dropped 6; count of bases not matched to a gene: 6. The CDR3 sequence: CASSEDRVGQPQHF. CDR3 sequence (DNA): TGTGCCAGCAGCGAGGACAGGGTTGGTCAGCCCCAGCATTTT.

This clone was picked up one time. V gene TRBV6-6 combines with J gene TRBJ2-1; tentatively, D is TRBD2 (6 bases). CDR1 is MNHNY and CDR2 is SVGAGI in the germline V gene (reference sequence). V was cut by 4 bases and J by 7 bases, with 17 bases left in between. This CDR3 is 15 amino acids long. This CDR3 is CASSSSRRGTNEQFF. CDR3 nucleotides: TGTGCCAGCAGTTCATCGCGGCGGGGTACTAATGAGCAGTTCTTC.

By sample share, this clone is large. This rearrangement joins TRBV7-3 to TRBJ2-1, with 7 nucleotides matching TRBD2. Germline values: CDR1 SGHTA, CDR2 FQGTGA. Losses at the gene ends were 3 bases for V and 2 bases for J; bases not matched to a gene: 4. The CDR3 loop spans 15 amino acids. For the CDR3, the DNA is TGTGCCAGCAGCTTGGGGGACTATCCCTACAATGAGCAGTTCTTC. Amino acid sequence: CASSLGDYPYNEQFF.

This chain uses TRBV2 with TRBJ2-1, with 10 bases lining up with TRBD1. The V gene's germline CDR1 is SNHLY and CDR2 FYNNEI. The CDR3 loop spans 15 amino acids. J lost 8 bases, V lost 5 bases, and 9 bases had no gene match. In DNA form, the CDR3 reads TGTGCCAGCAGTAGGGACAGGGGTAGGATGGATGAGCAGTTCTTC. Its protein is CASSRDRGRMDEQFF.